This T cell receptor (beta chain) originates from a study of blood T cell repertoires in COVID-19. In assigning cohorts, the study relied on participant-reported clinical history. Sequencing was performed with immunoSEQ multiplex PCR; in TCRdb, only in-frame clones are kept and a portion is missing. The sample holds 430,000 or so clones, roughly 90% seen once. The sequenced material came from PBMCs or T cells enriched from blood (not recorded which). The sequence was collected from a woman between 40 and 55 years old who had recovered from COVID-19.

The CDR3 here is CASSPNPSGSYNEQFF. The CDR3 DNA sequence: TGTGCCAGCTCACCGAACCCTAGTGGGTCCTACAATGAGCAGTTCTTC. The chain has TRBV18 and TRBJ2-1; unclear D gene. This CDR3 contains 16 residues. V was shortened by 3 bases and J by 1 base, with 13 bases between the two germline ends. CDR1 and CDR2 from the germline V gene are KGHSH and LQKENI.